This T cell receptor beta chain was obtained from a study of blood T cells in healthy people across ages. Study-level points and caveats: TCR beta diversity correlated strongly with naive T cell percentage. Observed TCR beta diversity per million T cells went down as age went up. This fall followed a roughly linear course with age.

This clonotype appeared a few times. Antigen specificity is unknown. It was with a sample-barcoded 5' primer and a J-beta primer mix that a second PCR of about 6 to 11 cycles was run. TCRdb called the 5' RACE reads again in MiXCR, with one record for every CDR3 protein. The data contain 600,000 to 1,000,000 distinct CDR3 sequences, around 25% of them singletons. Germline CDR1 and CDR2: SGHRS and YFSETQ. The CDR3 has 15 residues. The V and J ends lost 1 base and 7 bases respectively, with 14 bases between them. Separately, the same data were catalogued under a study of T cells of mothers and their children. That source reports: Mothers yielded over 8 million CDR3 reads, children several million each. Slightly, though not significantly, more overlap was seen in related than in unrelated mother-child pairs.

Sequencing input: blood. V is TRBV5-1 and J is TRBJ1-4, with D uncertain. This TCR derives from a boy younger than 18 in good health. In DNA form, the CDR3 reads TGCGCCAGCAGCTTGTCGGGGATTTCGCGTGAAAAACTGTTTTTT. Protein sequence: CASSLSGISREKLFF.